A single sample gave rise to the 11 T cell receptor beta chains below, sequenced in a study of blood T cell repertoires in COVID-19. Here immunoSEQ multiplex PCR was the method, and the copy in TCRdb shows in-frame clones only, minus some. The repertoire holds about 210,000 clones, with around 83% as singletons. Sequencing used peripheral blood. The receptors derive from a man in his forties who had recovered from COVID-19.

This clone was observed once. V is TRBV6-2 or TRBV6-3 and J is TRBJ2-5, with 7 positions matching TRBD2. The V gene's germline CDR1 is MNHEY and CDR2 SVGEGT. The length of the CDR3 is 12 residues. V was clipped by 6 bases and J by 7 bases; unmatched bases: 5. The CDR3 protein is CASSAGVGTQYF. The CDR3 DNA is TGTGCCAGCAGCGCGGGGGTTGGGACCCAGTACTTC.

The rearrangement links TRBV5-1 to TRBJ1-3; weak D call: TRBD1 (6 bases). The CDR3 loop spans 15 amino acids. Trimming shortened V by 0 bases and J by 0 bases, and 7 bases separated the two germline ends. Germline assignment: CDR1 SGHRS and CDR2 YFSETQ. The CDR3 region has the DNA TGCGCCAGCAGCTTGGGGACAGTCTCTGGAAACACCATATATTTT. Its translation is CASSLGTVSGNTIYF.

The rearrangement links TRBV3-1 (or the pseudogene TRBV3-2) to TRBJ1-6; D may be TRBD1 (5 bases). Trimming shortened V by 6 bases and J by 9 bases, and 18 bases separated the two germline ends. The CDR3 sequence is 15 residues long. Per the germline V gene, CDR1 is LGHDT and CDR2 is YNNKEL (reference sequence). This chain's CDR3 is CASSRVRVPPSPLHF. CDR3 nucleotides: TGTGCCAGCAGTCGAGTCAGGGTTCCCCCTTCACCCCTCCACTTT.

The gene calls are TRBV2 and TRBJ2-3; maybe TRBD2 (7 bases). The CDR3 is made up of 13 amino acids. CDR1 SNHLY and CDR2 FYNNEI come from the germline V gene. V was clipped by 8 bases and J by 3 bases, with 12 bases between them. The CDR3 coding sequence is TGTGCCAGCGGGGGGGCACGTACAGATACGCAGTATTTT. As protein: CASGGARTDTQYF.

The CDR3, as DNA: TGCGCCAGCAGCTTGGGGGGCCTGGGTTTGGGCTATGGCTACACCTTC. Translated: CASSLGGLGLGYGYTF. The genes are TRBV5-1 and TRBJ1-2; TRBD1 is a possible D gene (5 bases). With 0 bases removed from V and 4 bases from J, the gap between germline ends came to 16 bases. CDR1 is SGHRS and CDR2 is YFSETQ in the germline V gene. The CDR3 extends over 16 amino acids. Full variable domain (rest looked up from reference TRBV5-1 and TRBJ1-2): KAGVTQTPRYLIKTRGQQVTLSCSPISGHRSVSWYQQTPGQGLQFLFEYFSETQRNKGNFPGRFSGRQFSNSRSEMNVSTLELGDSALYLCASSLGGLGLGYGYTFGSGTRLTVV.

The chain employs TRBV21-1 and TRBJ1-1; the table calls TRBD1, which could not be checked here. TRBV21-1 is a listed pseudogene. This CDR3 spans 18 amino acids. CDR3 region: CASSYALTGLPMNTEAFF. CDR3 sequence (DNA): TGTGCCAGCAGCTATGCTCTGACAGGCTTGCCCATGAACACTGAAGCTTTCTTT.

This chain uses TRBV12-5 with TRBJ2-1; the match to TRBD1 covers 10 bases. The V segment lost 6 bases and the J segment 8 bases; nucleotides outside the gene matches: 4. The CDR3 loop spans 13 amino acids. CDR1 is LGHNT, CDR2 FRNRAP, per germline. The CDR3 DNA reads TGTGCTAGTGGGCGCGGGACAGGGGATGAGCAGTTCTTC. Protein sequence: CASGRGTGDEQFF.

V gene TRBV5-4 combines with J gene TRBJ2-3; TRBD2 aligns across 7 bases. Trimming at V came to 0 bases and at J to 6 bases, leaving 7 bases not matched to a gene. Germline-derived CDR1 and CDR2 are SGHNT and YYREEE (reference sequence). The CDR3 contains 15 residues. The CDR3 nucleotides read TGTGCCAGCAGCTTGGGTTTGCGGGAGAAGGATACGCAGTATTTT. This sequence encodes CASSLGLREKDTQYF.

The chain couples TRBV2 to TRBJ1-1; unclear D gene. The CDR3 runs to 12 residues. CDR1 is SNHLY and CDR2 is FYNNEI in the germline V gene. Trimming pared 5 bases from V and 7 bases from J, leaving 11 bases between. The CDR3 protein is CASSQQSYEAFF. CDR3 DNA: TGTGCCAGCAGTCAACAGAGCTATGAAGCTTTCTTT. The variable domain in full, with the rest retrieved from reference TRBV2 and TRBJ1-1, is EPEVTQTPSHQVTQMGQEVILRCVPISNHLYFYWYRQILGQKVEFLVSFYNNEISEKSEIFDDQFSVERPDGSNFTLKIRSTKLEDSAMYFCASSQQSYEAFFGQGTRLTVV.

CDR3 in DNA: TGTGCCAGCAGTTCAGGGTTATCCATATATTTT. Protein sequence: CASSSGLSIYF. V gene TRBV12-3 or TRBV12-4 combines with J gene TRBJ1-3; possible D gene TRBD1, 5 bases. Between the trimmed V and J ends, which lost 4 bases and 11 bases, there was a span of 9 bases. The CDR3 sequence is 11 residues long.

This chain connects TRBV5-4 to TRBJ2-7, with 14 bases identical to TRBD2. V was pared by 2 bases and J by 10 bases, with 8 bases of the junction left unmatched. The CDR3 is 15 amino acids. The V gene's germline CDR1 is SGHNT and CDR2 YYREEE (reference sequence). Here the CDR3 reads CASSLEPGLAGDQYF. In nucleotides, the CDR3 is TGTGCCAGCAGCTTAGAACCGGGACTAGCGGGAGACCAGTACTTC.